What follows are 16 T cell receptor beta chains derived from one specimen sequenced in a study of cytotoxic CD8 clonotypes in ibrutinib-treated CLL. Libraries were prepared by immunoSEQ multiplex PCR; TCRdb keeps only in-frame clonotypes and omits some of them. The sample has roughly 63,000 clones, approximately 57% seen once. Sequencing was performed on PBMCs, taken after 12 months of ibrutinib treatment. All receptors come from a human donor with chronic lymphocytic leukemia.

CDR3 protein: CSATGALAKNIQYF. CDR3 in DNA: TGCAGCGCGACAGGGGCCCTAGCCAAAAACATTCAGTACTTC. The chain employs TRBV29-1 and TRBJ2-4, with 8 nucleotides matching TRBD1. After removal of 7 bases from V and 0 bases from J, the junction contained 5 bases not matched to a gene. Germline values: CDR1 SQVTM, CDR2 ANQGSEA. The CDR3 spans 14 residues. The entire variable domain, with the rest obtained from reference TRBV29-1 and TRBJ2-4, is as follows: SAVISQKPSRDICQRGTSLTIQCQVDSQVTMMFWYRQQPGQSLTLIATANQGSEATYESGFVIDKFPISRPNLTFSTLTVSNMSPEDSSIYLCSATGALAKNIQYFGAGTRLSVL.

The V call is TRBV5-6, the J call TRBJ1-6; the D is unclear. The CDR3 loop spans 14 amino acids. The V gene lost 2 bases and the J gene lost 7 bases, with 10 bases spanning the gap. Germline V gene sequence: CDR1 SGHDT, CDR2 YYEEEE. CDR3 residues: CASSFKTVNSPLHF. CDR3 bases: TGTGCCAGCAGCTTTAAAACAGTAAATTCACCCCTCCACTTT.

V is TRBV4-2 and J is TRBJ2-6; perhaps D is TRBD1 or TRBD2 (5 bases each). Germline V gives CDR1 LGHNA, CDR2 YNFKEQ. This CDR3 has 19 amino acids. The V gene lost 3 bases and the J gene lost 0 bases, with 18 bases spanning the gap. CDR3 bases: TGTGCCAGCAGCCAGGCCCCCGGGACGGCGCACTCTGGGGCCAACGTCCTGACTTTC. Translation: CASSQAPGTAHSGANVLTF.

The J gene is TRBJ1-6, the V gene TRBV11-2; D unclear. The CDR3 runs 17 residues. The V end lost 1 base, the J end lost 9 bases, and 19 bases lay between the germline ends. From germline, CDR1 is SGHAT and CDR2 FQNNGV. The CDR3 DNA is TGTGCCAGCAGCTTAGTTCCGGATGGCCCCAATTTTTCACCCCTCCACTTT. This translates into CASSLVPDGPNFSPLHF.

This rearrangement joins TRBV15 to TRBJ2-1; 8 bases are shared with TRBD2. Germline V CDR1 and CDR2: LNHNV, YYDKDF (reference sequence). V lost 2 bases and J lost 6; bases outside the gene matches: 12. CDR3 size: 17 residues. The DNA of the CDR3 is TGTGCCACCAGCAGACCTCAGGGATTAGCGGGGTTCAATGAGCAGTTCTTC. The encoded protein is CATSRPQGLAGFNEQFF.

The chain uses TRBV6-6 and TRBJ1-1; TRBD1 aligns across 9 bases. V trimming: 2 bases; J trimming: 3 bases; junction bases outside the gene matches: 7. Looked up from germline, CDR1 is MNHNY and CDR2 is SVGAGI (reference sequence). The CDR3 loop spans 16 amino acids. DNA for the CDR3: TGTGCCAGCAGTTACCCTGGGACAGGGAGGGACACTGAAGCTTTCTTT. Its translation is CASSYPGTGRDTEAFF.

The chain links TRBV7-8 to TRBJ1-1; D is unclear. Germline CDR1 reads SGHVS; CDR2 reads FQNEAQ. The CDR3 has 14 residues. The V end lost 5 bases, the J end lost 4 bases, and 14 bases lay between the germline ends. The CDR3 DNA follows: TGTGCCAGCAGCGCCCTGAGCCTGGCCACTGAAGCTTTCTTT. This translates into CASSALSLATEAFF.

CDR3 in DNA: TGTGCCAGCAGCTTAACGACAGGCTATGGCTACACCTTC. This encodes CASSLTTGYGYTF. The V and J genes are TRBV7-9 and TRBJ1-2; the D gene is possibly TRBD1 (6 bases). Looked up from germline, CDR1 is SEHNR and CDR2 is FQNEAQ (reference sequence). This CDR3 has 13 residues. The V gene lost 2 bases and the J gene lost 4 bases, with 8 bases spanning the gap.

The sample holds many counts of this clone. The rearrangement links TRBV5-4 to TRBJ2-1; a possible D gene is TRBD2 (6 bases). The germline CDR1 and CDR2 sequences are SGHNT and YYREEE (reference sequence). V was pared by 2 bases and J by 10 bases, with 10 bases between. The CDR3 contains 12 residues. The CDR3 here is CASSFPGLEQFF. The CDR3 nucleotides read TGTGCCAGCAGCTTCCCGGGACTCGAGCAGTTCTTC.

This clone has only one observation. The genes are TRBV5-1 and TRBJ1-6, with D hard to call. V was trimmed by 4 bases and J by 7 bases, leaving 15 bases between them. Per the germline V gene, CDR1 is SGHRS and CDR2 is YFSETQ. The CDR3 has 15 residues. For the CDR3, the DNA is TGCGCCAGCAGCGCGGACGGCCGATCCAATTCACCCCTCCACTTT. Its protein is CASSADGRSNSPLHF.

This clone was detected once. This chain joins TRBV5-1 and TRBJ2-1, with 11 positions matching TRBD2. This CDR3 contains 17 residues. Trimming at V came to 2 bases and at J to 4 bases, leaving 8 bases not matched to a gene. Germline CDR1 SGHRS, CDR2 YFSETQ. The CDR3 reads CASSFGTGLAGYNEQFF. The CDR3 bases are TGCGCCAGCAGCTTTGGGACAGGACTAGCGGGTTACAATGAGCAGTTCTTC.

This rearrangement joins TRBV28 to TRBJ1-5; unclear D gene. CDR1 is MDHEN and CDR2 is SYDVKM in the germline V gene. The CDR3 has 15 amino acids. V was shortened by 5 bases and J by 6 bases, with 17 bases between the two germline ends. CDR3 protein: CASSPSVGKGQPQHF. CDR3 sequence (DNA): TGTGCCAGCAGTCCAAGCGTGGGTAAGGGTCAGCCCCAGCATTTT.

This clone has a handful of counts. The rearrangement uses TRBV19 and TRBJ1-2; TRBD1 agrees at 10 bases. The V gene's germline CDR1 is LNHDA and CDR2 SQIVND (reference sequence). Unmatched junction bases numbered 6, after V lost 5 bases and J lost 3 bases. There are 15 residues in the CDR3. This CDR3 reads CASSPRQGAYYGYTF. The CDR3 DNA follows: TGTGCCAGTAGTCCTCGACAGGGGGCTTACTATGGCTACACCTTC.

V is TRBV9 and J is TRBJ2-2; D may match TRBD1 or TRBD2 (5 bases each). Germline V lookup: CDR1 SGDLS, CDR2 YYNGEE. Deletions cut 2 bases from V and 0 bases from J, with 11 bases between. There are 16 residues in the CDR3. CDR3 loop: CASSVGPSANTGELFF. The CDR3 DNA follows: TGTGCCAGCAGCGTGGGACCCTCTGCGAACACCGGGGAGCTGTTTTTT.

The chain joins TRBV7-9 to TRBJ2-1; the match to TRBD1 covers 9 bases. The germline gives CDR1 SEHNR, CDR2 FQNEAQ (reference sequence). The CDR3 is made up of 16 amino acids. The J segment lost 0 bases and the V segment lost 5 bases, leaving 5 bases of the junction unmatched. The CDR3: CASSPRDRDSYNEQFF. CDR3 nucleotide sequence: TGTGCCAGCAGCCCCCGGGACAGGGACTCCTACAATGAGCAGTTCTTC.

This chain joins TRBV30 and TRBJ2-1, with TRBD2 identical over 9 bases. J was trimmed by 6 bases and V by 1 base; bases with no gene match: 10. The germline V gene encodes CDR1 GTSNPN and CDR2 SVGIG (reference sequence). The CDR3 has 16 amino acids. CDR3 nucleotide sequence: TGTGCCTGGAGTGCCGCAACTAGCGGGCCCTCCAATGAGCAGTTCTTC. Translation: CAWSAATSGPSNEQFF.